This T cell receptor (beta chain) was sequenced in a study of post-analysis software for immune sequencing data. This clonotype was seen more than once but under ten times. Its antigen remains unknown. cDNA libraries of TCR beta carried unique molecular identifiers. MiXCR, applied by TCRdb to the PCR reads, yields one record per CDR3 protein. The table lists some 800,000 distinct CDR3 sequences, roughly 46% of them singletons. Study-level findings and limits: With TRBV5-6, TRBV5-1 and TRBV20-1 included, roughly five TRBV segments were more frequent in patients than in controls.

This CDR3 region has 16 residues. Germline CDR1 SGHKS, CDR2 YYEKEE (reference sequence). The V and J ends lost 0 bases and 0 bases respectively, with 10 bases between them. Sequenced: blood. The clonotype comes from a girl between 10 and 17 years old with multiple sclerosis. The genes are TRBV5-5 and TRBJ2-1, with D uncertain. Here the CDR3 reads CASSLEGKNSYNEQFF. The CDR3, as DNA: TGTGCCAGCAGCTTGGAAGGGAAGAACTCCTACAATGAGCAGTTCTTC. The entire variable domain, with the rest obtained from reference TRBV5-5 and TRBJ2-1, is as follows: DAGVTQSPTHLIKTRGQQVTLRCSPISGHKSVSWYQQVLGQGPQFIFQYYEKEERGRGNFPDRFSARQFPNYSSELNVNALLLGDSALYLCASSLEGKNSYNEQFFGPGTRLTVL.